This TCR beta chain came from a study of cytomegalovirus exposure and HLA in healthy donors. Looking at the study overall: The early release's HLA-typed donors yielded tens of millions of unique TCRs. Study observations and caveats: Earlier analysis yielded a pattern in which most TCR beta V segments were productive about 87% or about 30% of the time. TCR beta sequences reportedly predicted most subjects' HLA-A and HLA-B alleles accurately.

The length of the CDR3 is 13 residues. CDR1 and CDR2 from the germline V gene are SGHRS and YFSETQ. Trimming pared 2 bases from V and 5 bases from J, leaving 10 bases between. As to this clone: Its antigen is unidentified.

A multiplex PCR was run with 60 Vbeta primers and 13 Jbeta primers. Libraries were prepared by immunoSEQ multiplex PCR; TCRdb keeps only in-frame clonotypes and omits some of them. The data show roughly 200,000 clones, roughly 79% seen once. The receptor's source is a man aged 25-45 years in good health and CMV-seronegative. This rearrangement joins TRBV5-1 to TRBJ1-2, with D possibly matching TRBD1 (5 bases). The material sequenced was PBMCs. DNA for the CDR3: TGCGCCAGCAGCTTTACGGACACTTATGGCTACACCTTC. Translated, it gives CASSFTDTYGYTF.